This TCR beta chain was observed in a study of T cell clonotyping in hematopoietic cell transplantation. Overall study context: Recipient samples before transplant were obtained post-cytoreduction.

Time point defined: recipient sample about 28 days before transplant, after cytoreduction. Blood collection times were about day -28 and days 30, 100, 180 posttransplant. Concerning this clone: Antigen specificity is unknown.

The V gene's germline CDR1 is WSHSY and CDR2 SAAADI. Trimming removed 3 bases from V and 7 bases from J; junction bases left unmatched: 8. This CDR3 spans 14 amino acids. Clones were read by immunoSEQ multiplex PCR, and TCRdb kept only the in-frame ones, dropping some. The data contain roughly 40,000 clones, 85% of them singletons. Study-level points and caveats: Broader posttransplant TCR repertoire diversity was predicted by graft donor and pretransplant recipient Inverse Simpson Index values. After transplant, recipient diversity fell while pathologically expanded clonotypes grew through day 180.

This specimen was peripheral blood mononuclear cells, taken before stem cell transplant. This TCR came from a man aged 55 to 70 with acute myeloid leukemia. Some clones in this sample may be carry-over from other donors' samples. The chain carries TRBV10-2 and TRBJ2-7; 8 bases agree with TRBD1. The CDR3 is CASSERRGLEEQYF. Here the CDR3 DNA reads TGCGCCAGCAGTGAACGCAGGGGGCTAGAAGAGCAGTACTTC.